Listed below are T cell receptor beta chains from one sample, sequenced in a study of T cell responses to AZD1222 COVID-19 vaccine. Produced via immunoSEQ multiplex PCR; TCRdb's table is partial and in-frame only. The data show 150,000 to 200,000 clones, around 90% seen once. This material consisted of peripheral blood, taken 28 days after the second AZD1222 dose. All receptors derive from an adult who received the AZD1222 COVID-19 vaccine. Each CDR3 is given with its conserved first and last residue.

J,V,CDR3
TRBJ1-2,TRBV30,CAWRGGTGINYGYTF
TRBJ1-5,TRBV24-1,CATSDRGKQPQHF
TRBJ2-7,TRBV2,CASSDIIGSYEQYF
TRBJ1-1,TRBV6-6,CASSYRPIREAFF
TRBJ1-5,TRBV15,CATSRVRADSSNQPQHF
TRBJ1-1,TRBV18,CASSPRVGEAFF
TRBJ1-6,TRBV19,CASRIRDRGYSPLHF
TRBJ1-2,TRBV9,CASRGHQFSYGYTF
TRBJ1-2,TRBV5-8,CASSPAYGYTF
TRBJ1-1,TRBV12-5,CASGFGDTDLRNTEAFF
TRBJ1-2,TRBV18,CASSPTTDGYNYGYTF
TRBJ1-2,TRBV5-1,CASSFDKNYGYTF
TRBJ1-3,TRBV25-1,CASMGRLGNTIYF
TRBJ2-7,TRBV6-4,CASSYPRCFIGQYF
TRBJ1-1,TRBV27,CASRFDEGTEAFF
TRBJ1-2,TRBV10-3,CASGTGAAGYGYTF